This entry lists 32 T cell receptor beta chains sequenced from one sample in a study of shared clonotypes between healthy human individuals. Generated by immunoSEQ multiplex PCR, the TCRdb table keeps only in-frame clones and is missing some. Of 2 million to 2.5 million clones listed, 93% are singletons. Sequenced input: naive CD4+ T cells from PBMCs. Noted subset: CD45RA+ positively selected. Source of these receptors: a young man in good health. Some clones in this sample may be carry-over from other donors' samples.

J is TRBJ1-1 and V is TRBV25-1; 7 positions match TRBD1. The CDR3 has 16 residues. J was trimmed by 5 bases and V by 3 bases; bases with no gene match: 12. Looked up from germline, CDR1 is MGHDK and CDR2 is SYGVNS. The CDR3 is CASSDYSGGGRTEAFF. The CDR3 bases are TGTGCCAGCAGTGACTACTCAGGGGGGGGTCGGACTGAAGCTTTCTTT.

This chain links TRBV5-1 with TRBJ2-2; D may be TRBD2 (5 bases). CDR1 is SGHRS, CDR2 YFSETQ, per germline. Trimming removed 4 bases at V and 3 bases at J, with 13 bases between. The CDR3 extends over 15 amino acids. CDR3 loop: CASSPARTDTGELFF. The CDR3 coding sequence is TGCGCCAGCAGCCCGGCCAGGACTGACACCGGGGAGCTGTTTTTT. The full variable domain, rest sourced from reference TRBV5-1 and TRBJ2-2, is KAGVTQTPRYLIKTRGQQVTLSCSPISGHRSVSWYQQTPGQGLQFLFEYFSETQRNKGNFPGRFSGRQFSNSRSEMNVSTLELGDSALYLCASSPARTDTGELFFGEGSRLTVL.

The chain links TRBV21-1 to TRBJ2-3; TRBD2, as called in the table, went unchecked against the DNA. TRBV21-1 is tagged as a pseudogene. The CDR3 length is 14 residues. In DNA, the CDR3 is TGTGCCAGCCATCCAATTATAGAGGGAGATACGCAGTATTTT. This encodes CASHPIIEGDTQYF.

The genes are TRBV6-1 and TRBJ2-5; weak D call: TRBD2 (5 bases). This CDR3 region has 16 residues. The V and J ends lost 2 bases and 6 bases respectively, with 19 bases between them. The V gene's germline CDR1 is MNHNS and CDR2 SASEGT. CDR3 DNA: TGTGCCAGCAGTGAACGATTTCCGGAGGTTTGGAAGACCCAGTACTTC. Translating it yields CASSERFPEVWKTQYF.

CDR3: CASSQSGLAGSQETQYF. CDR3 DNA sequence: TGCGCCAGCAGCCAAAGCGGACTAGCGGGATCCCAAGAGACCCAGTACTTC. The V and J genes are TRBV4-1 and TRBJ2-5, with 12 bases fitting TRBD2. V was pared by 2 bases and J by 1 base, with 5 bases of the junction left unmatched. The CDR3 has 17 residues. Germline-derived CDR1 and CDR2 are MGHRA and YSYEKL.

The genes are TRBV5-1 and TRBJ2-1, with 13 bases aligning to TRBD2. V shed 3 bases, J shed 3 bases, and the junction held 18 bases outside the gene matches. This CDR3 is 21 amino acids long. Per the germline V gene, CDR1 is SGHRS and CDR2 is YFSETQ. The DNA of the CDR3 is TGCGCCAGCAGCTCCCGCCAGTGGACGGCACTAGCGGGAGGGTTCTACAATGAGCAGTTCTTC. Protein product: CASSSRQWTALAGGFYNEQFF.

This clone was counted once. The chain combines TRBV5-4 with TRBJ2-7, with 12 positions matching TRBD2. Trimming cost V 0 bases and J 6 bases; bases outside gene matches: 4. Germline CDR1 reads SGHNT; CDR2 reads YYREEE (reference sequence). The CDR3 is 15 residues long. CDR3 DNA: TGTGCCAGCAGCTTGGCTAGCGGGAGGGCCGGCGAGCAGTACTTC. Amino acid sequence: CASSLASGRAGEQYF.

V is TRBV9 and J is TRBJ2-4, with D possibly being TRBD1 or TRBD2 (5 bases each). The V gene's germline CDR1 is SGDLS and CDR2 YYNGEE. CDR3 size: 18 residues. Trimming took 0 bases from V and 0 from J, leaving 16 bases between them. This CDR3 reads CASSVGSGGGLAKNIQYF. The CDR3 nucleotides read TGTGCCAGCAGCGTAGGATCTGGGGGTGGCCTAGCCAAAAACATTCAGTACTTC.

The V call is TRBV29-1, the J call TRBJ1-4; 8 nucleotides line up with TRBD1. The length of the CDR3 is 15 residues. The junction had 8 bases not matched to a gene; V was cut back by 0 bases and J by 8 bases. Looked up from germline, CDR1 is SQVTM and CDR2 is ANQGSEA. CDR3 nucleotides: TGCAGCGTTGAAGATCCGCAGGGGGCTAGGGAAAAACTGTTTTTT. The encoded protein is CSVEDPQGAREKLFF.

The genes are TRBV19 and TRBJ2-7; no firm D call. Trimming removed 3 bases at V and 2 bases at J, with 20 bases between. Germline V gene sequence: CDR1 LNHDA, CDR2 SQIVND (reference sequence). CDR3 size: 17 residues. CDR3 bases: TGTGCCAGTAGTATTATTGCTGGAGTTTACGACCCCTACGAGCAGTACTTC. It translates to CASSIIAGVYDPYEQYF.

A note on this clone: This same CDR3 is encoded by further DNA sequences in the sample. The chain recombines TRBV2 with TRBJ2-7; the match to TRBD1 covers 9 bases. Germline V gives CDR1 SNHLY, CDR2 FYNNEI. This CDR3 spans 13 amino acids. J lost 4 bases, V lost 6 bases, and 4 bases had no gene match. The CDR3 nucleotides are TGTGCCAGCAGCGGACAGGGGACTTACGAGCAGTACTTC. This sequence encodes CASSGQGTYEQYF.

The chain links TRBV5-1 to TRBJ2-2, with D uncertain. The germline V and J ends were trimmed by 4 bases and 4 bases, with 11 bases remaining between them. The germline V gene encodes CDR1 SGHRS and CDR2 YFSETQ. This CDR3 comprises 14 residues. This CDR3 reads CASSVQDLTGELFF. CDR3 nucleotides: TGCGCCAGCAGCGTCCAGGACCTCACCGGGGAGCTGTTTTTT.

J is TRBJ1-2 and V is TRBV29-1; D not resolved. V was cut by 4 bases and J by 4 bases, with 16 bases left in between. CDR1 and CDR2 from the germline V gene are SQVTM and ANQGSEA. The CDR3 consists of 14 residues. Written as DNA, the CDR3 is TGCAGCGTTGTACAAGGGCGGTGGGGCTATGGCTACACCTTC. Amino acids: CSVVQGRWGYGYTF.

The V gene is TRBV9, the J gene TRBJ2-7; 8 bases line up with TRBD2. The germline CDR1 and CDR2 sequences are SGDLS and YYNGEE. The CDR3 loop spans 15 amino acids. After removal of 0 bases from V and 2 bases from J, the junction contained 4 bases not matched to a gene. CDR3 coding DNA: TGTGCCAGCAGCGTAGAGAGCGGGAGAACCTACGAGCAGTACTTC. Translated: CASSVESGRTYEQYF.

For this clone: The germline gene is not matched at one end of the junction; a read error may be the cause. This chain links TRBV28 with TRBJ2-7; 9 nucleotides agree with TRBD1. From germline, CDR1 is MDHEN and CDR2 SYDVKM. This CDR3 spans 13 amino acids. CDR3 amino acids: CASQRDRVSVGHF. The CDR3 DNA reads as TGTGCCAGTCAACGGGACAGGGTTTCTGTGGGCCACTTC.

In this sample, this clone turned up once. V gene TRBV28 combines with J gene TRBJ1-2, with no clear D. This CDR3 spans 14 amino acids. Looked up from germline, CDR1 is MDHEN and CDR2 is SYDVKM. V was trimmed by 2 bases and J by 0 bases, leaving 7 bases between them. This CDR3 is CASSLVRTNYGYTF. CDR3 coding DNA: TGTGCCAGCAGTTTAGTCAGGACTAACTATGGCTACACCTTC.

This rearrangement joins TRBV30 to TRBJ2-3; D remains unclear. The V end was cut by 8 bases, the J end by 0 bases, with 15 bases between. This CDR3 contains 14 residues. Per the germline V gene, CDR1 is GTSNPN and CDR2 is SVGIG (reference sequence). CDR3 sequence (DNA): TGTGCCCAGGACGTGGGCAGAAGCACAGATACGCAGTATTTT. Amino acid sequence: CAQDVGRSTDTQYF.

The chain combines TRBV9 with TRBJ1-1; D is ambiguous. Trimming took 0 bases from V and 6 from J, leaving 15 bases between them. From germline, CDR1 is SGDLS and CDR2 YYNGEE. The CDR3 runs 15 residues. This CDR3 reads CASSVGLGGRPEAFF. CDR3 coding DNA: TGTGCCAGCAGCGTAGGGCTCGGAGGGCGGCCTGAAGCTTTCTTT.

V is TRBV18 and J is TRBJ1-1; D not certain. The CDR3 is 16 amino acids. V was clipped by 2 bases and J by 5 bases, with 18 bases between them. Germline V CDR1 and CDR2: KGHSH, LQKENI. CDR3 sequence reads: CASSPALGGPRTEAFF. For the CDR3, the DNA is TGTGCCAGCTCACCAGCGCTCGGTGGGCCGCGGACTGAAGCTTTCTTT.

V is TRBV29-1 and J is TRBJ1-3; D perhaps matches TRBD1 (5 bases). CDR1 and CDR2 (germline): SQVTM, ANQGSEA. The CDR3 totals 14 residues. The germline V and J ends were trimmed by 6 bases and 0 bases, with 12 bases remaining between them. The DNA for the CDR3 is TGCAGCGTAGTGACAGCGTTCTCTGGAAACACCATATATTTT. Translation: CSVVTAFSGNTIYF.

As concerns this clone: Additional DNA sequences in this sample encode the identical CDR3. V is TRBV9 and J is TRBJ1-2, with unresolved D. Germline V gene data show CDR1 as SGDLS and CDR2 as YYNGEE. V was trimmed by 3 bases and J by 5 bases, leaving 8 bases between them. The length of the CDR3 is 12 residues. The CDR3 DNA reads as TGTGCCAGCAGCGACCGGGGATATGGCTACACCTTC. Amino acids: CASSDRGYGYTF.

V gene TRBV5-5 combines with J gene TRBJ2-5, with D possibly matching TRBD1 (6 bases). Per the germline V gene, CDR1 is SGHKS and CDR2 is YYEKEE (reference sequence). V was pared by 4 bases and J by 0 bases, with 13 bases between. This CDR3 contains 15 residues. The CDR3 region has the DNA TGTGCCAGCAGCACTGGAACAGGGTACCAAGAGACCCAGTACTTC. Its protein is CASSTGTGYQETQYF.

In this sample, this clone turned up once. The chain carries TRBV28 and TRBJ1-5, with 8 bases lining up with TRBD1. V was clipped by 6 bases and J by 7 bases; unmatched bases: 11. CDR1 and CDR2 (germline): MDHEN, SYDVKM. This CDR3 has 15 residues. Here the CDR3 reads CASSSRGQGGQPQHF. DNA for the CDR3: TGTGCCAGCAGCTCCCGCGGACAGGGCGGGCAGCCCCAGCATTTT.

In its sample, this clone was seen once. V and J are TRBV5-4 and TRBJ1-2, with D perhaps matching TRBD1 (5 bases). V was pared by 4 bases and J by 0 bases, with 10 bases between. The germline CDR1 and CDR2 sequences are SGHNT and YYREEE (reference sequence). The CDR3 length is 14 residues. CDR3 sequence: CASSLDNPNYGYTF. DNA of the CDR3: TGTGCCAGCAGCCTGGACAACCCTAACTATGGCTACACCTTC.

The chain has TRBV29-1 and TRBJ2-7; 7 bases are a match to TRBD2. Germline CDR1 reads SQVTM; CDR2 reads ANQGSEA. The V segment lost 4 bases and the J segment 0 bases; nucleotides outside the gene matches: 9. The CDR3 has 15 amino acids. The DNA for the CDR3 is TGCAGCGTTGGGGGTAGCGGGTCAAGCTCCTACGAGCAGTACTTC. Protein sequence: CSVGGSGSSSYEQYF.

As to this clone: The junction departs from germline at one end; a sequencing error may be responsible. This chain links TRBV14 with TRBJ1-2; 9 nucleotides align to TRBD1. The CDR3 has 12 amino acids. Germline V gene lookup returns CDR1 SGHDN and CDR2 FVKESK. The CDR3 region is CASSQGGRTGDF. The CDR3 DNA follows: TGTGCCAGCAGCCAAGGGGGGCGGACAGGGGACTTC.

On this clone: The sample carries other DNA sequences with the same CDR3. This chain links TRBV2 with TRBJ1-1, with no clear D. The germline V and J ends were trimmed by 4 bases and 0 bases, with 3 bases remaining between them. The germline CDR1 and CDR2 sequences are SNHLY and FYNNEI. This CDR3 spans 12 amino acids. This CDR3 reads CASSVMNTEAFF. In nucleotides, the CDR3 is TGTGCCAGCAGTGTCATGAACACTGAAGCTTTCTTT.

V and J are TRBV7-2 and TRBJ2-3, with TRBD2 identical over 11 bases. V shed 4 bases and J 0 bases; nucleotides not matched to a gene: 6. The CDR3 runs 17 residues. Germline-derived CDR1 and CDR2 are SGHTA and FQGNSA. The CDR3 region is CASSYLGLAVSTDTQYF. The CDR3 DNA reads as TGTGCCAGCAGCTACTTGGGACTAGCGGTTAGCACAGATACGCAGTATTTT.

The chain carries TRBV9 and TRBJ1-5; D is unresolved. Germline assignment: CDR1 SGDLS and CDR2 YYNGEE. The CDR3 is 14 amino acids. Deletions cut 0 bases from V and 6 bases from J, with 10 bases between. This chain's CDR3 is CASSVGPGSQPQHF. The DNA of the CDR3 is TGTGCCAGCAGCGTAGGTCCTGGCTCTCAGCCCCAGCATTTT.

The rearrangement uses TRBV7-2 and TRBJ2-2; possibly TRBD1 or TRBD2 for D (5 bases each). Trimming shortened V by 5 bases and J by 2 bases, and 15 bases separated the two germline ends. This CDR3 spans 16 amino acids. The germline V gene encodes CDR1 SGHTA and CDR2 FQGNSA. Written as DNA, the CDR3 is TGTGCCAGCAGCGGACTGGGACGGAGAAACACCGGGGAGCTGTTTTTT. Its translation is CASSGLGRRNTGELFF.

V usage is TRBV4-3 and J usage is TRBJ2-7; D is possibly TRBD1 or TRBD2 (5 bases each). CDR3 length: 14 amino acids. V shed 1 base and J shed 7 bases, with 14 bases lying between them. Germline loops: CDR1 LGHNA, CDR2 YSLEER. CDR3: CASSQGGWEREQYF. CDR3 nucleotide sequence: TGCGCCAGCAGCCAAGGGGGCTGGGAGAGGGAGCAGTACTTC.

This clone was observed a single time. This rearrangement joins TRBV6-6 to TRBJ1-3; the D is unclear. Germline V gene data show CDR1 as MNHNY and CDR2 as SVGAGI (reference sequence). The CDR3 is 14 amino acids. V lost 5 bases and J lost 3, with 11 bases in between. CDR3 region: CASSPALFGNTIYF. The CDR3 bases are TGTGCCAGCAGTCCCGCTCTATTTGGAAACACCATATATTTT.